Listed here are 25 T cell receptor beta chains from one sample, sequenced in a study of blood T cell repertoires in COVID-19. Data came from immunoSEQ multiplex PCR; TCRdb stores just in-frame clones and leaves some out. Found here are about 170,000 clones, about 90% of them singletons; the top ten hold roughly 7%. The sample taken for sequencing was PBMCs or T cells enriched from blood (not recorded which). The receptors stem from a woman in her forties or fifties who had recovered from COVID-19.

The chain uses TRBV5-5 and TRBJ2-7; 7 bases agree with TRBD1. V lost 3 bases, J lost 9 bases, and 15 bases stayed unmatched. This CDR3 has 15 amino acids. Germline lookup yields CDR1 SGHKS and CDR2 YYEKEE (reference sequence). CDR3 in DNA: TGTGCCAGCAGCTGGGCGCCGGACAGGTCCTTAGTGCAGTACTTC. This gives the protein CASSWAPDRSLVQYF.

The genes are TRBV11-3 and TRBJ2-7; D may be TRBD2 (6 bases). Germline-derived CDR1 and CDR2 are SGHNT and YENEEA. This CDR3 is built from 14 residues. V lost 1 base to trimming and J lost 1 base, with 8 bases between them. The CDR3 DNA reads TGTGCCAGCAGCTTAGTGCGGGGTTCCTACGAGCAGTACTTC. Encoded protein: CASSLVRGSYEQYF.

In the case of this clone: Other DNA sequences from this sample encode an identical CDR3 as well. The genes are TRBV7-3 and TRBJ2-1; D remains unclear. Trimming pared 3 bases from V and 6 bases from J, leaving 3 bases between. The length of the CDR3 is 11 residues. Germline CDR1 and CDR2: SGHTA and FQGTGA. DNA for the CDR3: TGTGCCAGCAGCTTCGGCAATGAGCAGTTCTTC. Translating it yields CASSFGNEQFF.

The CDR3 region has the DNA TGTGCCAGCAGCTTAGGAGCGGGAGCCAAAAACATTCAGTACTTC. Residues: CASSLGAGAKNIQYF. The chain links TRBV13 to TRBJ2-4; tentative D call: TRBD2 (6 bases). This CDR3 has 15 amino acids. V lost 0 bases, J lost 0 bases, and 6 bases lay in between. Germline values: CDR1 PRHDT, CDR2 FYEKMQ (reference sequence).

The gene calls are TRBV4-2 and TRBJ2-7, with D possibly TRBD2 on 6 matching bases. The germline CDR1 and CDR2 sequences are LGHNA and YNFKEQ. The CDR3 length is 17 residues. Trimming took off 0 bases at V and 0 bases at J, with 15 bases between the two ends. The DNA for the CDR3 is TGTGCCAGCAGCCAAGATTATACGGGCGGGAACTCCTACGAGCAGTACTTC. Translation: CASSQDYTGGNSYEQYF.

The V gene is TRBV27, the J gene TRBJ1-5, with D hard to call. Trimming removed 5 bases at V and 2 bases at J, with 16 bases between. The CDR3 extends over 16 amino acids. Germline V CDR1 and CDR2: MNHEY, SMNVEV (reference sequence). CDR3 DNA sequence: TGTGCCAGCAGTGCCCTCCGGACTGACCGCAATCAGCCCCAGCATTTT. It specifies CASSALRTDRNQPQHF.

The chain uses TRBV24-1 and TRBJ2-1; 7 bases are a match to TRBD1. V shed 3 bases, J shed 4 bases, and the junction held 8 bases outside the gene matches. CDR1 and CDR2 (germline): KGHDR, SFDVKD. The CDR3 sequence is 16 residues long. The CDR3 bases are TGTGCCACCAGTGATCCCCGACAGGGCCGATACAATGAGCAGTTCTTC. Its translation: CATSDPRQGRYNEQFF.

For this clone: The germline gene is not matched at one end of the junction; a read error may be the cause. CDR3 sequence reads: CASSEVSLVF. In nucleotides, the CDR3 is TGTGCCAGCAGTGAAGTGAGCTTAGTCTTT. The rearrangement uses TRBV6-1 and TRBJ1-1; D gene ambiguous. The CDR3 has 10 residues. Per germline, CDR1 MNHNS and CDR2 SASEGT.

The chain has TRBV7-8 and TRBJ2-1, with 7 bases fitting TRBD2. Germline V gene data show CDR1 as SGHVS and CDR2 as FQNEAQ. Trimming removed 5 bases from V and 5 bases from J; junction bases left unmatched: 6. The CDR3 is made up of 14 amino acids. The CDR3 sequence is CASSDPTSDNEQFF. The CDR3 region has the DNA TGTGCCAGCAGCGACCCAACTAGCGACAATGAGCAGTTCTTC.

The chain is built from TRBV5-6 and TRBJ1-6; D perhaps matches TRBD1 (6 bases). With 4 bases removed from V and 5 bases from J, the gap between germline ends came to 16 bases. CDR3 length: 16 residues. CDR1 is SGHDT and CDR2 is YYEEEE in the germline V gene. CDR3 sequence: CASSRTGQGNNSPLHF. In DNA, the CDR3 is TGTGCCAGCAGCCGAACAGGGCAGGGGAATAATTCACCCCTCCACTTT.

The chain recombines TRBV6-5 with TRBJ2-7; D remains unclear. Trimming left V 5 bases short and J 4 bases short, with 12 bases between. Germline assignment: CDR1 MNHEY and CDR2 SVGAGI. This CDR3 is built from 13 residues. CDR3 region: CASSPSGWYEQYF. The CDR3 DNA sequence: TGTGCCAGCAGTCCCTCCGGGTGGTACGAGCAGTACTTC.

The chain's CDR3 is CASSQGSNYGYTF. DNA of the CDR3: TGTGCCAGCAGTCAGGGGAGTAACTATGGCTACACCTTC. This chain connects TRBV5-5 to TRBJ1-2, with D perhaps TRBD1 (6 bases). The CDR3 extends over 13 amino acids. Germline lookup yields CDR1 SGHKS and CDR2 YYEKEE (reference sequence). V shed 5 bases and J shed 1 base, with 9 bases lying between them.

The rearrangement uses TRBV6-5 and TRBJ2-2; the match to TRBD1 covers 7 bases. This CDR3 spans 16 amino acids. V was clipped by 4 bases and J by 7 bases; unmatched bases: 12. Germline assignment: CDR1 MNHEY and CDR2 SVGAGI. The CDR3 here is CASSSQYRQGGGELFF. In DNA, the CDR3 is TGTGCCAGCAGTTCTCAGTATCGACAGGGCGGCGGGGAGCTGTTTTTT.

The chain employs TRBV11-3 and TRBJ2-7; TRBD1 agrees at 9 bases. The trim removed 6 bases at V and 5 bases at J, leaving 2 bases unmatched. This CDR3 has 12 amino acids. Germline values: CDR1 SGHNT, CDR2 YENEEA. This CDR3 reads CASRDRGNEQYF. CDR3 nucleotide sequence: TGTGCCAGCAGGGACAGGGGAAACGAGCAGTACTTC.

This sequence joins TRBV27 and TRBJ1-2; no clear D gene. Trimming left V 3 bases short and J 7 bases short, with 18 bases between. CDR1 and CDR2 from the germline V gene are MNHEY and SMNVEV (reference sequence). The CDR3 sequence is 15 residues long. The chain's CDR3 is CASSFSSVMLSGYTF. For the CDR3, the DNA is TGTGCCAGCAGTTTTAGTTCCGTAATGTTGAGTGGCTACACCTTC.

The table lists this clone with a count of one. This chain uses TRBV15 with TRBJ2-7; 9 positions match TRBD1. Losses at the gene ends were 1 base for V and 3 bases for J; bases not matched to a gene: 4. The CDR3 has 15 amino acids. Germline V CDR1 and CDR2: LNHNV, YYDKDF (reference sequence). DNA for the CDR3: TGTGCCACCAGCAGAGCCCGGGACAGGGACTACGAGCAGTACTTC. Amino acids: CATSRARDRDYEQYF.

The chain combines TRBV25-1 with TRBJ2-5, with D hard to call. CDR1 MGHDK and CDR2 SYGVNS come from the germline V gene. The ends were cut back, 7 bases at V and 4 bases at J, with 16 bases in the middle. The CDR3 length is 14 residues. For the CDR3, the DNA is TGTGCCAGCACCTCCACCAAACTCACAGAGACCCAGTACTTC. Encoded protein: CASTSTKLTETQYF. The full variable domain, completed using reference TRBV25-1 and TRBJ2-5, is EADIYQTPRYLVIGTGKKITLECSQTMGHDKMYWYQQDPGMELHLIHYSYGVNSTEKGDLSSESTVSRIRTEHFPLTLESARPSHTSQYLCASTSTKLTETQYFGPGTRLLVL.

The chain is built from TRBV6-4 and TRBJ1-1, with 10 bases lining up with TRBD1. CDR3 length equals 15 residues. Looked up from germline, CDR1 is MRHNA and CDR2 is SNTAGT. The trim removed 5 bases at V and 5 bases at J, leaving 8 bases unmatched. Here the CDR3 DNA reads TGTGCCAGCAGTTTGGCTGGGGACAGGGGAACTGAAGCTTTCTTT. Amino acid sequence: CASSLAGDRGTEAFF.

This sequence joins TRBV9 and TRBJ2-5; D perhaps matches TRBD2 (6 bases). Germline V CDR1 and CDR2: SGDLS, YYNGEE. The germline V and J ends were trimmed by 4 bases and 5 bases, with 18 bases remaining between them. CDR3 length: 15 residues. CDR3 amino acids: CASSPGGDLAETQYF. CDR3 DNA sequence: TGTGCCAGCAGCCCAGGCGGGGATCTCGCGGAGACCCAGTACTTC.

This clone was seen a handful of times. The chain carries TRBV7-2 and TRBJ1-6, with D uncertain. V lost 3 bases and J 7 bases, leaving 10 bases between the germline ends. Per germline, CDR1 SGHTA and CDR2 FQGNSA. The CDR3 has 14 residues. The chain's CDR3 is CASSFGRGNSPLHF. As DNA, the CDR3 is TGTGCCAGCAGCTTCGGGCGGGGAAATTCACCCCTCCACTTT. Full variable domain (missing parts from reference TRBV7-2 and TRBJ1-6): GAGVSQSPSNKVTEKGKDVELRCDPISGHTALYWYRQSLGQGLEFLIYFQGNSAPDKSGLPSDRFSAERTGGSVSTLTIQRTQQEDSAVYLCASSFGRGNSPLHFGNGTRLTVT.

This rearrangement joins TRBV7-9 to TRBJ2-3; 10 nucleotides agree with TRBD2. The CDR3 totals 21 residues. J lost 3 bases, V lost 4 bases, and 22 bases had no gene match. Per the germline V gene, CDR1 is SEHNR and CDR2 is FQNEAQ (reference sequence). The CDR3 here is CASSWARTGSFSGRMTDTQYF. CDR3 nucleotide sequence: TGTGCCAGCAGCTGGGCCCGGACAGGGAGTTTTAGCGGGAGGATGACAGATACGCAGTATTTT.

Comment on this clone: The junction departs from the called germline gene at one end, perhaps through a read error. The chain combines TRBV7-7 with TRBJ2-3, with D possibly being TRBD2 (6 bases). The CDR3 has 14 amino acids. The germline V gene encodes CDR1 SSHAT and CDR2 FNYEAQ (reference sequence). The CDR3 DNA reads TGTGCTAGCAGCGCGGGAACTAGCACAGATACGCAGTATTTT. As protein: CASSAGTSTDTQYF.

The rearrangement joins TRBV11-1 to TRBJ2-3; TRBD1 matches 10 bases. The CDR3 sequence is 15 residues long. V gave up 1 base and J gave up 7 bases; unmatched junction bases: 5. Per the germline V gene, CDR1 is SGHAT and CDR2 is FQDESV (reference sequence). The CDR3 loop reads CASSLGDRGRNTQYF. CDR3 sequence (DNA): TGTGCCAGCAGCTTAGGTGACAGGGGGCGAAATACGCAGTATTTT.

The V call is TRBV11-3, the J call TRBJ2-1; maybe TRBD2 (6 bases). This CDR3 is 13 amino acids long. Deletions cut 4 bases from V and 4 bases from J, with 8 bases between. In germline, CDR1 is SGHNT, CDR2 YENEEA. Here the CDR3 reads CASSSGTYNEQFF. As DNA, the CDR3 is TGTGCCAGCAGCTCCGGGACTTACAATGAGCAGTTCTTC.

V is TRBV6-6 and J is TRBJ1-5, with TRBD1 as a possible D gene (6 bases). Germline V lookup: CDR1 MNHNY, CDR2 SVGAGI (reference sequence). CDR3 size: 15 residues. The germline V and J ends were trimmed by 7 bases and 0 bases, with 13 bases remaining between them. The CDR3 sequence: CASTLKGDSNQPQHF. The DNA of the CDR3 is TGTGCCAGCACCCTAAAGGGGGATAGCAATCAGCCCCAGCATTTT.